In this sample, the clone carrying this T cell receptor beta chain turned up many times. The target antigen is unknown. This specimen comes from a study of T-cell memory formation after mild COVID-19. Notes on the study in general: There was a balanced CD4/CD8 profile in clones contracting day 15 to 85, and later expanders leaned CD4+.

Using constant-segment primers, 5'RACE produced TCR alpha and TCR beta cDNA libraries carrying sample barcodes and UMIs. Via MiXCR, TCRdb re-called the 5' RACE reads, giving one row per CDR3 protein. The repertoire holds about 390,000 distinct CDR3 sequences, with 16% as singletons. This clonotype was sampled from a man younger than 35 who had mild COVID-19 (a few samples of this study predate the infection). Cell type and time point are not known. Sequencing was performed on PBMCs or a T cell subset sorted from them (not recorded which).

The CDR3 sequence is CASSLVGGQPQHF. The DNA for the CDR3 is TGTGCCAGCAGCTTAGTGGGGGGTCAGCCCCAGCATTTT. The chain joins TRBV7-2 to TRBJ1-5; perhaps TRBD1 as D (5 bases). The CDR3 consists of 13 residues. The V and J ends lost 1 base and 6 bases respectively, with 7 bases between them. The V gene's germline CDR1 is SGHTA and CDR2 FQGNSA. Drawing the rest from reference TRBV7-2 and TRBJ1-5, the complete variable domain is GAGVSQSPSNKVTEKGKDVELRCDPISGHTALYWYRQSLGQGLEFLIYFQGNSAPDKSGLPSDRFSAERTGGSVSTLTIQRTQQEDSAVYLCASSLVGGQPQHFGDGTRLSIL.